This TCR beta chain was retrieved from a study of blood T cell repertoires in COVID-19 (TCRdb year 2020). Background for the entire study: The collaborator samples originated in the United States, Italy and Spain and spanned the acute and convalescent phases of COVID-19. The material from the prospective study consisted of cDNA or gDNA derived from T cells, B-cell-depleted T cells, or PBMCs. Deeply sampled blood TCRbeta repertoires from subjects exposed to, actively infected with, or recovered from COVID-19 were included in the dataset. The repertoires were released in a freely available public database meant as a resource for research on the immune response to SARS-CoV-2. Samples came from the ongoing ImmuneRACE study (first 160 participants) plus 1,254 subjects from 6 global collaborators. The sample metadata nearly always contained a de-identified subject ID, COVID-19 status, age in years and sex. Where available, HLA class I and class II types were taken from metadata supplied by the sample provider and were not determined by assay-based typing. Paper-wide results and their limitations: The amount of clinical and demographic metadata varied by source and participant and was provided uncurated.

One collaborating source in Seattle enrolled patients during active infection and followed them longitudinally through the course of disease. Each collaborating institution followed its own protocols to collect whole blood in K2EDTA tubes. Collaborator samples were shipped for TCRbeta analysis as frozen whole blood, isolated PBMCs, or DNA extracted from either sample type. TCRbeta CDR3 regions were amplified from genomic DNA by means of the immunoSEQ Assay, a bias-controlled multiplex PCR. Per the source publication's procedure: The number of nucleated cells in each sample was estimated by amplification of reference gene primers within the assay. Sequence reads were collapsed and filtered to measure the absolute abundance of every unique TCRbeta CDR3 rearrangement. For each sample, productive Simpson clonality was calculated as the square root of Simpson's diversity index over productive rearrangements. TCRdb obtained this table from immuneACCESS and retained in-frame rearrangements with V and J assigned. These tables miss some clones; where compared with another copy, unresolved V genes account for less than half of the shortfall, and the remainder is unexplained. That table gives V, J and clone size, and the DNA gave D and trimming. The table for this sample lists about 160,000 clones; roughly 82% of them were counted only once. Approximately 6.8% of the sample belongs to the ten largest clones.

In the case of this clone: The antigen it binds to is not known. No quality values exist for individual bases; no much larger clone is one base distant.

Reading the germline V gene gives CDR1 MDHEN and CDR2 SYDVKM. Spanning cysteine to phenylalanine, the CDR3 consists of 16 amino acids. This entry keeps only the CDR3 DNA: 48 bases, framed from base 1. Ends trimmed: V by 6 bases, J by 4 bases; bases unmatched to a gene: 12. The sequence came from a woman in her thirties or forties with COVID-19, enrolled during active disease. The chain couples TRBV28 to TRBJ1-3, with 7 middle bases fitting TRBD1. The material sequenced was peripheral blood. The CDR3 has the sequence CASSSLTTGTGNTIYF. The nucleotide sequence is given as TGTGCCAGCAGCTCCCTAACGACAGGGACCGGAAACACCATATATTTT.